This T cell receptor beta chain emerged from a study of CD8 T cells in Susac syndrome. Per the germline V gene, CDR1 is SNHLY and CDR2 is FYNNEI. CDR3 length: 12 amino acids. V gave up 8 bases and J gave up 5 bases; unmatched junction bases: 2. Findings of the study overall: The relatively small number of individuals in the TCR sequencing and HLA analysis was acknowledged by the study.

As regards this clonotype: What it binds is unknown.

The T cells that were sequenced for TCR beta were CD8+ and CD4+ cells from blood. The multiple sclerosis controls were treatment-naive patients, and their relapsing-remitting disease was stable or active. TEMRA cells were FACS-enriched, unlike CD8+ and CD4+ T cells, which were negatively isolated. RNA was extracted with the RNeasy kit, and a quantity of about 0.45 to 1 ug was reverse transcribed using random hexamers. MiXCR was run by TCRdb on the immunoSEQ multiplex PCR reads, yielding one entry per CDR3 protein. In the table there are 40,000 to 60,000 distinct CDR3 sequences, 93% of which are singletons.

V usage is TRBV2 and J usage is TRBJ1-4; 7 bases map to TRBD1. Material: CD8+ T cells from PBMCs. The receptor comes from a human donor with multiple sclerosis. DNA of the CDR3: TGTGCCAGCGGGACAGAAAATGAAAAACTGTTTTTT. Protein: CASGTENEKLFF.